These 17 T cell receptor beta chains were sequenced from one sample in a study of T cell responses to AZD1222 COVID-19 vaccine (dated by TCRdb to about 2021). The library was made by the immunoSEQ multiplex PCR assay. This is the immuneACCESS table as TCRdb keeps it, with only in-frame sequences that have V and J called. A part of the clones is gone; compared with another copy, unresolved V genes explain less than half, and the rest is unexplained. For this sample the table gives roughly 120,000 clones, of which approximately 85% were detected only once. Of the sample, roughly 3.7% is held by the ten largest clones. Read against the paper, the sample's time point label means: baseline before first vaccination. The sample's treatment or condition, from its label and the paper: meningococcal conjugate vaccine given as trial control. The sample was peripheral blood, taken on day 0 of MenACWY control vaccination. The receptors derive from an adult in good health.

This chain uses TRBV20-1 with TRBJ1-6; unclear D gene. V lost 3 bases and J 0 bases, leaving 21 bases between the germline ends. This CDR3 spans 19 amino acids. Germline CDR1 and CDR2: DFQATT and SNEGSKA (reference sequence). CDR3 nucleotides: TGCAGTGCTAGTTCAGAAAGGGCGGCAGGTCTCTCCTATAATTCACCCCTCCACTTT. Translated: CSASSERAAGLSYNSPLHF.

This sequence joins TRBV27 and TRBJ1-2; TRBD1 is a possible D gene (5 bases). V dropped 3 bases and J dropped 7 bases, with 18 bases sitting between them. CDR3 length: 15 amino acids. Germline V gene sequence: CDR1 MNHEY, CDR2 SMNVEV (reference sequence). This chain's CDR3 is CASSFQGPAYFGYTF. CDR3 DNA: TGTGCCAGCAGTTTTCAGGGACCCGCGTACTTTGGCTACACCTTC.

J is TRBJ2-3 and V is TRBV21-1; the table's D call TRBD2 went unverified against the DNA. TRBV21-1 is a known pseudogene. This CDR3 has 15 residues. In DNA, the CDR3 is TGTGCCAGCAGCAATGACCTCCACCGGGCAGATACGCAGTATTTT. Its protein is CASSNDLHRADTQYF.

This chain links TRBV11-1 with TRBJ2-1, with 9 positions matching TRBD2. The trim removed 1 base at V and 7 bases at J, leaving 8 bases unmatched. From germline, CDR1 is SGHAT and CDR2 FQDESV (reference sequence). The CDR3 is 16 residues long. The DNA for the CDR3 is TGTGCCAGCAGCTTAGTCGGGACTAGCCTTGGTAATGAGCAGTTCTTC. As protein: CASSLVGTSLGNEQFF. Looking up the rest from reference TRBV11-1 and TRBJ2-1 gives the full variable domain: EAEVAQSPRYKITEKSQAVAFWCDPISGHATLYWYRQILGQGPELLVQFQDESVVDDSQLPKDRFSAERLKGVDSTLKIQPAELGDSAMYLCASSLVGTSLGNEQFFGPGTRLTVL.

This chain uses TRBV3-1 (or the pseudogene TRBV3-2) with TRBJ2-7, with D maybe TRBD2 (5 bases). The CDR3 covers 14 residues. Per the germline V gene, CDR1 is LGHDT and CDR2 is YNNKEL (reference sequence). V was shortened by 1 base and J by 1 base, with 8 bases between the two germline ends. CDR3 bases: TGTGCCAGCAGCCAAGCGGGGTGGTCCTACGAGCAGTACTTC. Protein product: CASSQAGWSYEQYF.

The chain has TRBV4-1 and TRBJ1-6, with D unresolved. Trimming shortened V by 2 bases and J by 10 bases, and 9 bases separated the two germline ends. The CDR3 contains 13 residues. Per germline, CDR1 MGHRA and CDR2 YSYEKL. CDR3 region: CASSQRRESPLHF. CDR3 sequence (DNA): TGCGCCAGCAGCCAAAGAAGGGAATCACCCCTCCACTTT.

The chain joins TRBV11-1 to TRBJ2-5; the match to TRBD1 covers 12 bases. CDR3 size: 16 residues. Germline-derived CDR1 and CDR2 are SGHAT and FQDESV (reference sequence). J lost 4 bases, V lost 1 base, and 4 bases had no gene match. The CDR3 spells CASSLGGTGGIETQYF. CDR3 in DNA: TGTGCCAGCAGCTTAGGAGGGACAGGGGGCATAGAGACCCAGTACTTC.

The rearrangement uses TRBV28 and TRBJ2-7; D may be TRBD1 or TRBD2 (5 bases each). CDR3 length: 16 residues. Germline V gene lookup returns CDR1 MDHEN and CDR2 SYDVKM. With 8 bases removed from V and 5 bases from J, the gap between germline ends came to 25 bases. The CDR3 bases are TGTGCCAGCGAGAGGCCGGGACCCACCCTCTCGGACGAGCAGTACTTC. It translates to CASERPGPTLSDEQYF.

V is TRBV10-3 and J is TRBJ2-7; TRBD1 is a possible D gene (5 bases). There are 13 residues in the CDR3. V gave up 3 bases and J gave up 7 bases, with 13 bases separating them. Per germline, CDR1 ENHRY and CDR2 SYGVKD. The CDR3 is CAISDRQGGEQYF. CDR3 sequence (DNA): TGTGCCATCAGTGATCGGCAGGGTGGGGAGCAGTACTTC.

The V and J genes are TRBV10-2 and TRBJ2-7, with 7 bases that match TRBD1. The CDR3 length is 15 residues. Germline V lookup: CDR1 WSHSY, CDR2 SAAADI. The V and J ends lost 9 bases and 4 bases, in that order; junction bases with no gene match: 15. The chain's CDR3 is CASTNRGQDRYEQYF. The DNA of the CDR3 is TGCGCCAGTACGAACCGAGGACAGGACAGGTACGAGCAGTACTTC.

This chain links TRBV6-1 with TRBJ1-4; D is undetermined. The CDR3 has 16 residues. The germline CDR1 and CDR2 sequences are MNHNS and SASEGT. Deletions cut 4 bases from V and 0 bases from J, with 12 bases between. The CDR3 loop is CASSGSEGSTNEKLFF. CDR3 bases: TGTGCCAGCAGTGGCTCAGAGGGATCAACTAATGAAAAACTGTTTTTT.

J is TRBJ2-7 and V is TRBV19; 8 bases align to TRBD1. Germline CDR1 reads LNHDA; CDR2 reads SQIVND (reference sequence). The CDR3 length is 15 residues. With V trimmed by 7 bases and J by 2 bases, 10 bases remained unmatched. The CDR3 DNA is TGTGCCAGTACCCCGACAGGGGCCCCCCCCTACGAGCAGTACTTC. It codes for CASTPTGAPPYEQYF.

This sequence joins TRBV7-2 and TRBJ1-2, with D possibly TRBD1 on 5 matching bases. CDR3 length: 13 amino acids. The V gene lost 2 bases and the J gene lost 4 bases, with 8 bases spanning the gap. Germline V gives CDR1 SGHTA, CDR2 FQGNSA. In nucleotides, the CDR3 is TGTGCCAGCAGCTTAAGTCAGGGCTATGGCTACACCTTC. Protein sequence: CASSLSQGYGYTF.

The chain joins TRBV24-1 to TRBJ1-5; 12 bases are shared with TRBD1. After removal of 3 bases from V and 4 bases from J, the junction contained 3 bases not matched to a gene. The CDR3 has 16 residues. In germline, CDR1 is KGHDR, CDR2 SFDVKD. The CDR3 here is CATSDGGQGANQPQHF. The CDR3 bases are TGTGCCACCAGTGATGGGGGACAGGGGGCGAATCAGCCCCAGCATTTT.

The chain recombines TRBV28 with TRBJ1-2; D might be TRBD1 (6 bases). The germline V and J ends were trimmed by 5 bases and 3 bases, with 16 bases remaining between them. The CDR3 runs to 15 residues. Germline V gene lookup returns CDR1 MDHEN and CDR2 SYDVKM. CDR3 sequence: CASSPSIGGDYGYTF. The CDR3 nucleotides are TGTGCCAGCAGTCCGTCGATAGGGGGGGACTATGGCTACACCTTC.

The V call is TRBV2, the J call TRBJ2-7; D is ambiguous. CDR3 length: 12 amino acids. Germline V gene lookup returns CDR1 SNHLY and CDR2 FYNNEI. Between the trimmed V and J ends, which lost 4 bases and 5 bases, there was a span of 9 bases. The CDR3, as DNA: TGTGCCAGCAGTGTCCAGGAAGACGAGCAGTACTTC. Amino acids: CASSVQEDEQYF.

J is TRBJ1-1 and V is TRBV6-5; D may be TRBD1 (6 bases). Between the trimmed V and J ends, which lost 6 bases and 0 bases, there was a span of 11 bases. The germline V gene has CDR1 MNHEY and CDR2 SVGAGI. This CDR3 has 14 amino acids. In nucleotides, the CDR3 is TGTGCCAGCAGAGACAGGACGATGAACACTGAAGCTTTCTTT. The encoded protein is CASRDRTMNTEAFF.